The 26 T cell receptor beta chains given below trace back to one sample, sequenced in a study of blood T cell repertoires in COVID-19. Some clones are missing from TCRdb's copy, which holds only in-frame ones; the method was immunoSEQ multiplex PCR. The data show around 180,000 clones, with approximately 86% seen just once and approximately 7% held by the top ten. The sample consisted of peripheral blood. The receptors derive from an elderly man with COVID-19, enrolled during active disease.

The chain uses TRBV7-3 and TRBJ2-5; D gene uncertain. Germline V gene lookup returns CDR1 SGHTA and CDR2 FQGTGA. This CDR3 region has 14 residues. Trimming left V 5 bases short and J 2 bases short, with 12 bases between. CDR3 sequence: CASSPSHGQETQYF. The CDR3 nucleotides are TGTGCCAGCAGCCCTTCCCACGGTCAAGAGACCCAGTACTTC.

The rearrangement links TRBV10-3 to TRBJ1-1, with 7 bases lining up with TRBD1. The CDR3 covers 13 residues. Germline CDR1 is ENHRY and CDR2 is SYGVKD. J gave up 10 bases and V 0 bases, and 5 bases lay outside the gene matches. CDR3 nucleotide sequence: TGTGCCATCAGTGAGTCGGAGGGGGCGAGAGCTTTCTTT. The encoded protein is CAISESEGARAFF.

The chain carries TRBV7-2 and TRBJ1-5; possible D gene TRBD1, 6 bases. The CDR3 spans 17 residues. Germline values: CDR1 SGHTA, CDR2 FQGNSA. Between the trimmed V and J ends, which lost 3 bases and 0 bases, there was a span of 15 bases. Written as DNA, the CDR3 is TGTGCCAGCAGCTTGAAGTTCGACAGGCATAGCAATCAGCCCCAGCATTTT. As protein: CASSLKFDRHSNQPQHF.

This clone was recorded only once. The J gene is TRBJ2-2, the V gene TRBV4-1, with 7 bases identical to TRBD1. J was trimmed by 8 bases and V by 3 bases; bases with no gene match: 9. This CDR3 region has 15 residues. Germline V gene data show CDR1 as MGHRA and CDR2 as YSYEKL. The CDR3 reads CASSHRDSGGGELFF. CDR3 DNA sequence: TGCGCCAGCAGCCACAGGGACAGTGGAGGTGGGGAGCTGTTTTTT.

This chain joins TRBV5-4 and TRBJ2-5, with a weak D call TRBD2 (7 bases). V lost 9 bases to trimming and J lost 5 bases, with 14 bases between them. The CDR3 is 12 amino acids. Germline values: CDR1 SGHNT, CDR2 YYREEE (reference sequence). This CDR3 is CAMSRGAETQYF. The CDR3 DNA reads as TGTGCCATGAGTCGGGGGGCGGAGACCCAGTACTTC.

Notes on this clone: This sample also contains other DNA sequences that code for the same CDR3. The chain is built from TRBV7-9 and TRBJ2-7; a weak D match, TRBD1 (5 bases). CDR3 length: 12 amino acids. Trimming stripped 4 bases from V and 4 bases from J, with 8 bases between. Germline loops: CDR1 SEHNR, CDR2 FQNEAQ (reference sequence). This chain's CDR3 is CASSSDTYEQYF. The CDR3 DNA is TGTGCCAGCAGCTCGGACACTTACGAGCAGTACTTC. Supplemented by reference TRBV7-9 and TRBJ2-7, the full variable domain reads DTGVSQNPRHKITKRGQNVTFRCDPISEHNRLYWYRQTLGQGPEFLTYFQNEAQLEKSRLLSDRFSAERPKGSFSTLEIQRTEQGDSAMYLCASSSDTYEQYFGPGTRLTVT.

The chain recombines TRBV9 with TRBJ1-2; TRBD1 matches at 7 bases. Germline CDR1 SGDLS, CDR2 YYNGEE. The ends lost 0 bases at V and 1 base at J; junction bases unmatched: 0. This CDR3 is built from 14 residues. CDR3 DNA: TGTGCCAGCAGCGTAGACAGGGGTAACTATGGCTACACCTTC. This sequence encodes CASSVDRGNYGYTF.

V is TRBV7-6 and J is TRBJ1-2; 7 bases align to TRBD1. The junction had 19 bases not matched to a gene; V was cut back by 5 bases and J by 10 bases. The CDR3 has 16 residues. Germline CDR1 reads SGHVS; CDR2 reads FNYEAQ. CDR3 sequence: CASSLQGGRSLSDYTF. CDR3 coding DNA: TGTGCCAGCAGCCTCCAGGGGGGCCGGTCCCTGTCCGACTACACCTTC.

CDR3 loop: CASSGRLTEAKLFF. The DNA for the CDR3 is TGTGCCAGTAGTGGCCGGCTCACGGAGGCAAAACTGTTTTTT. The chain recombines TRBV19 with TRBJ1-4; D ambiguous. The V and J ends lost 5 bases and 10 bases respectively, with 17 bases between them. The CDR3 loop spans 14 amino acids. The germline V gene has CDR1 LNHDA and CDR2 SQIVND (reference sequence).

The genes are TRBV5-5 and TRBJ2-2; 7 nucleotides agree with TRBD1. CDR1 and CDR2 from the germline V gene are SGHKS and YYEKEE (reference sequence). The V gene end was trimmed by 7 bases and the J gene end by 5 bases; junction bases not matched to a gene: 14. The CDR3 sequence is 16 residues long. Written as DNA, the CDR3 is TGTGCCAGCCCATCCAACCAGGGGGTTGGGACCGGGGAGCTGTTTTTT. This codes for CASPSNQGVGTGELFF.

The J gene is TRBJ2-1, the V gene TRBV4-3; weak D call: TRBD2 (6 bases). Germline CDR1 reads LGHNA; CDR2 reads YSLEER. The CDR3 consists of 14 residues. V was trimmed by 8 bases and J by 0 bases, leaving 11 bases between them. DNA of the CDR3: TGCGCCAGCGGGCTGGGGGGCTCCTACAATGAGCAGTTCTTC. This sequence encodes CASGLGGSYNEQFF.

The rearrangement uses TRBV5-1 and TRBJ2-1; TRBD2 aligns across 13 bases. The trim removed 5 bases at V and 7 bases at J, leaving 12 bases unmatched. From germline, CDR1 is SGHRS and CDR2 YFSETQ. The CDR3 is 17 residues long. The CDR3 protein is CASRKNPTSGGPNEQFF. The CDR3 DNA is TGCGCCAGCAGGAAGAACCCGACTAGCGGGGGGCCGAATGAGCAGTTCTTC.

CDR3 sequence reads: CASRADGPYEQYF. CDR3 nucleotides: TGTGCCAGCAGAGCGGACGGCCCCTACGAGCAGTACTTC. The chain is built from TRBV2 and TRBJ2-7, with D maybe TRBD2 (5 bases). The V end was cut by 6 bases, the J end by 2 bases, with 11 bases between. Germline CDR1 SNHLY, CDR2 FYNNEI. The CDR3 has 13 amino acids.

This rearrangement joins TRBV18 to TRBJ2-3; 8 bases are shared with TRBD2. The CDR3 length is 15 residues. With V trimmed by 3 bases and J by 2 bases, 4 bases remained unmatched. Germline lookup yields CDR1 KGHSH and CDR2 LQKENI. CDR3: CASSPLAGYTDTQYF. Here the CDR3 DNA reads TGTGCCAGCTCACCTTTAGCGGGGTACACAGATACGCAGTATTTT.

The V call is TRBV12-3 or TRBV12-4, the J call TRBJ2-5, with D hard to call. Trimming took off 3 bases at V and 5 bases at J, with 4 bases between the two ends. The CDR3 totals 11 residues. This CDR3 reads CASSFLETQYF. DNA for the CDR3: TGTGCCAGCAGTTTCCTGGAGACCCAGTACTTC.

The V gene is TRBV5-1, the J gene TRBJ2-1; tentatively, D is TRBD2 (6 bases). In germline, CDR1 is SGHRS, CDR2 YFSETQ. The CDR3 has 11 residues. V shed 1 base and J shed 10 bases, with 6 bases lying between them. The CDR3 is CASSLRGEQFF. The CDR3 DNA reads as TGCGCCAGCAGCTTGCGGGGGGAGCAGTTCTTC.

This clone was detected a few times. The DNA for the CDR3 is TGTGCCAGCAGCCCGCGGTTGGGGGCTAGTGGAAACACCATATATTTT. Translating it yields CASSPRLGASGNTIYF. The chain joins TRBV3-1 (or the pseudogene TRBV3-2) to TRBJ1-3; D possibly corresponds to TRBD1 (6 bases). In germline, CDR1 is LGHDT, CDR2 YNNKEL (reference sequence). Deletions cut 4 bases from V and 3 bases from J, with 16 bases between. The CDR3 is made up of 16 amino acids.

The chain employs TRBV5-6 and TRBJ1-1; D is uncertain. Trimming stripped 0 bases from V and 7 bases from J, with 10 bases between. There are 13 residues in the CDR3. Germline-derived CDR1 and CDR2 are SGHDT and YYEEEE. CDR3 nucleotides: TGTGCCAGCAGCTTGGCGAGTACAGATGAAGCTTTCTTT. Protein product: CASSLASTDEAFF. Combining the CDR3 with reference TRBV5-6 and TRBJ1-1 gives the whole variable domain DAGVTQSPTHLIKTRGQQVTLRCSPKSGHDTVSWYQQALGQGPQFIFQYYEEEERQRGNFPDRFSGHQFPNYSSELNVNALLLGDSALYLCASSLASTDEAFFGQGTRLTVV.

The chain uses TRBV5-1 and TRBJ1-2, with D maybe TRBD1 (6 bases). The ends were cut back, 4 bases at V and 4 bases at J, with 17 bases in the middle. This CDR3 has 15 amino acids. CDR1 and CDR2 from the germline V gene are SGHRS and YFSETQ. This chain's CDR3 is CASSEDSGLGYGYTF. CDR3 coding DNA: TGCGCCAGCAGCGAGGACAGCGGCCTTGGCTATGGCTACACCTTC.

V usage is TRBV6-5 and J usage is TRBJ2-1; 7 bases agree with TRBD1. The CDR3 has 13 amino acids. Germline CDR1 reads MNHEY; CDR2 reads SVGAGI. V lost 6 bases to trimming and J lost 6 bases; unmatched junction nucleotides: 5. CDR3 loop: CASRFGTVNEQFF. The CDR3 nucleotides read TGTGCCAGCAGATTCGGGACAGTCAATGAGCAGTTCTTC.

For the CDR3, the DNA is TGCGCCAGCAGCCAAGAAAGGGGCACTGAAGCTTTCTTT. Its translation: CASSQERGTEAFF. The chain couples TRBV4-3 to TRBJ1-1; D is perhaps TRBD1 (5 bases). V lost 0 bases and J 4 bases, leaving 6 bases between the germline ends. The CDR3 runs 13 residues. CDR1 and CDR2 (germline): LGHNA, YSLEER.

The chain is built from TRBV27 and TRBJ1-4, with 7 bases aligning to TRBD1. Trimming took 5 bases from V and 4 from J; bases not matched to a gene: 10. Per germline, CDR1 MNHEY and CDR2 SMNVEV (reference sequence). The CDR3 runs 16 residues. CDR3 DNA sequence: TGTGCCAGCAGTCCCCGGCGACAGGGCTTTAATGAAAAACTGTTTTTT. Protein: CASSPRRQGFNEKLFF.

The gene calls are TRBV2 and TRBJ1-2; TRBD1 matches 7 bases. Trimming took 7 bases from V and 6 from J; bases not matched to a gene: 11. In germline, CDR1 is SNHLY, CDR2 FYNNEI. This CDR3 region has 14 residues. In nucleotides, the CDR3 is TGTGCCAGCAAAAAAACAGGGGCCTGGGATGGCTACACCTTC. As protein: CASKKTGAWDGYTF.

The rearrangement links TRBV5-5 to TRBJ2-7; the D gene is possibly TRBD2 (7 bases). This CDR3 has 14 residues. V was clipped by 2 bases and J by 3 bases, with 12 bases between them. Germline assignment: CDR1 SGHKS and CDR2 YYEKEE (reference sequence). The CDR3 nucleotides read TGTGCCAGCAGCTTCGGGGGGCTGGGCTACGAGCAGTACTTC. Translation gives CASSFGGLGYEQYF.

This clone was observed a handful of times. The gene calls are TRBV2 and TRBJ2-7, with D uncertain. V was cut by 4 bases and J by 2 bases, with 6 bases left in between. Germline loops: CDR1 SNHLY, CDR2 FYNNEI. This CDR3 contains 12 residues. CDR3 bases: TGTGCCAGCAGTGGCGTGGCCTACGAGCAGTACTTC. Translating it yields CASSGVAYEQYF.

This clone was seen more than once but under ten times. V and J are TRBV5-1 and TRBJ1-2, with a weak D call TRBD1 (6 bases). Trimming took 0 bases from V and 2 from J, leaving 8 bases between them. Per germline, CDR1 SGHRS and CDR2 YFSETQ. This CDR3 spans 14 amino acids. CDR3 DNA: TGCGCCAGCAGCTTGGAGGGGGACAACTATGGCTACACCTTC. This sequence encodes CASSLEGDNYGYTF.